This is a list of T cell receptor beta chains from one sample in a study of type 1 regulatory T cells. These TCRs are of unknown antigen specificity. Via MiXCR, TCRdb re-called the reads, giving one row per CDR3 protein. The sample carries about 62,000 distinct CDR3 sequences, 55% to 65% recorded once. Sequences were obtained from cultured non-Tr1 T cells, either the whole culture or a sorted T cell fraction (not recorded which). The receptors shown here come from a human donor in good health. CDR3s include the opening cysteine and the closing phenylalanine or tryptophan. A D gene is named only where the DNA matches it firmly. The size of a clone is reported for some rows only, either as once, few or many, or as a class for expanded clones.

v_gene	abundance	d_gene	j_gene	CDR3aa	CDR3nt
TRBV10-3	few	-	TRBJ1-2	CAISKDGDYGYTF	TGTGCCATCAGTAAGGACGGTGACTATGGCTACACCTTC
TRBV20-1	-	TRBD2	TRBJ2-1	CSASPTLLAGDEQFF	TGCAGTGCCAGTCCTACCCTACTAGCGGGGGATGAGCAGTTCTTC
TRBV10-3	-	TRBD1	TRBJ1-1	CASTLGDRGSSTEAFF	TGTGCCTCGACCCTTGGGGACAGGGGGTCGAGCACTGAAGCTTTCTTT
TRBV7-2	-	-	TRBJ2-2	CASSFIRLAGAGELFF	TGTGCCAGCAGCTTTATCCGACTAGCAGGGGCCGGGGAGCTGTTTTTT
TRBV29-1	-	TRBD2	TRBJ2-2	CSVQREGVTGELFF	TGCAGCGTCCAGCGGGAGGGCGTCACCGGGGAGCTGTTTTTT
TRBV18	-	-	TRBJ1-1	CASSSGDTEAFF	TGTGCCAGCTCAAGCGGAGACACTGAAGCTTTCTTT
TRBV28	few	-	TRBJ2-5	CASSIIPGLKETQYF	TGTGCCAGCAGTATCATACCGGGACTTAAAGAGACCCAGTACTTC
TRBV2	-	-	TRBJ2-2	CASSENGGRNTGELFF	TGTGCCAGCAGTGAAAACGGGGGTCGAAACACCGGGGAGCTGTTTTTT
TRBV27	-	TRBD1	TRBJ2-7	CASSSQGANEQYF	TGTGCCAGCAGTTCACAGGGGGCAAACGAGCAGTACTTC
TRBV27	-	-	TRBJ2-2	CANRVLDAGELFF	TGTGCCAATAGAGTCCTCGACGCCGGGGAGCTGTTTTTT
TRBV11-3	-	-	TRBJ2-2	CASSPTGNTGELFF	TGTGCCAGCAGCCCGACAGGCAACACCGGGGAGCTGTTTTTT
TRBV4-3	-	-	TRBJ2-7	CASSQEASVFNEQYF	TGCGCCAGCAGCCAAGAGGCTAGCGTTTTCAACGAGCAGTACTTC
TRBV21-1	-	-	TRBJ2-7	CASSKLWTGAQPTYEQYF	TGTGCCAGCAGCAAACTCTGGACGGGGGCCCAGCCGACCTACGAGCAGTACTTC
TRBV4-1	-	-	TRBJ2-7	CASSQVTRTDNYEQYF	TGCGCCAGCAGCCAAGTAACCAGGACAGATAACTACGAGCAGTACTTC
TRBV27	-	-	TRBJ2-7	CTSSDSTVASYEQYF	TGTACCAGTTCCGATTCGACAGTTGCCTCCTACGAGCAGTACTTC
TRBV3-1	-	-	TRBJ1-6	CASSQSQGFSPLHF	TGTGCCAGCAGCCAATCGCAGGGTTTTTCACCCCTCCACTTT
TRBV7-2	once	-	TRBJ1-6	CASSPPGSPLHF	TGTGCCAGCAGCCCCCCCGGTTCACCCCTCCACTTT
TRBV4-2	few	TRBD1	TRBJ2-7	CASSQGQTGAFYEQYF	TGTGCCAGCAGCCAGGGGCAGACAGGGGCCTTCTACGAGCAGTACTTC
TRBV20-1	-	TRBD2	TRBJ2-3	CSAFLAGAGYTDTQYF	TGCAGTGCTTTTCTAGCGGGAGCGGGTTACACAGATACGCAGTATTTT
TRBV12-3/TRBV12-4	-	-	TRBJ1-3	CASTSGAPGNTIYF	TGTGCCAGCACGTCAGGGGCCCCTGGAAACACCATATATTTT
TRBV12-3/TRBV12-4	-	-	TRBJ1-4	CASSISGPGRSEKLFF	TGTGCCAGCAGTATTTCCGGACCGGGGAGGAGTGAAAAACTGTTTTTT
TRBV5-4	-	-	TRBJ2-5	CASSFGTRETQYF	TGTGCCAGCAGCTTCGGGACCAGGGAGACCCAGTACTTC
TRBV2	few	TRBD2	TRBJ2-1	CASREIGTSSEQFF	TGTGCCAGCAGAGAAATTGGGACTAGTAGTGAGCAGTTCTTC
TRBV27	-	-	TRBJ2-3	CASTGPQTQYF	TGTGCCAGCACAGGGCCCCAGACGCAGTATTTT
TRBV29-1	-	-	TRBJ2-3	CSALDGQPRDTQYF	TGCAGCGCCCTGGACGGCCAGCCCAGGGATACGCAGTATTTT
TRBV7-2	-	-	TRBJ2-5	CASSLARGLGETQYF	TGTGCCAGCAGCTTAGCGAGGGGTCTCGGGGAGACCCAGTACTTC
TRBV11-2	few	-	TRBJ1-1	CASSKLGPGQSNTEAFF	TGTGCCAGCAGCAAACTAGGTCCGGGACAATCAAACACTGAAGCTTTCTTT
TRBV2	-	TRBD2	TRBJ2-3	CASSGLAGGVDTQYF	TGTGCCAGCAGTGGTCTAGCGGGAGGTGTGGATACGCAGTATTTT
TRBV12-3/TRBV12-4	-	TRBD1	TRBJ1-4	CASSSPTGGSEKLFF	TGTGCCAGCAGTTCCCCGACAGGGGGAAGTGAAAAACTGTTTTTT
TRBV7-7	few	TRBD1	TRBJ1-1	CASPGTGDMNTEAFF	TGTGCCAGTCCGGGGACAGGAGACATGAACACTGAAGCTTTCTTT
TRBV5-1	-	-	TRBJ2-5	CASSLDQETQYF	TGCGCCAGCAGCCTCGACCAAGAGACCCAGTACTTC
TRBV20-1	-	-	TRBJ2-2	CSASPTTNTGELFF	TGCAGTGCTAGCCCGACCACGAACACCGGGGAGCTGTTTTTT
TRBV6-1	-	-	TRBJ1-1	CASREQGTEAFF	TGTGCCAGCAGGGAACAGGGAACTGAAGCTTTCTTT
TRBV20-1	-	TRBD1	TRBJ1-2	CSARVGTGGNYGYTF	TGCAGTGCTAGAGTTGGGACAGGGGGAAACTATGGCTACACCTTC
TRBV10-3	-	-	TRBJ1-5	CAIGRGDGDQPQHF	TGTGCCATCGGGCGGGGGGACGGAGATCAGCCCCAGCATTTT
TRBV7-9	-	-	TRBJ1-1	CASSLSRSSTTEAFF	TGTGCCAGCAGCTTAAGCAGGTCGAGTACGACTGAAGCTTTCTTT
TRBV20-1	-	-	TRBJ2-1	CSARDDINEQFF	TGCAGTGCTAGAGATGATATTAATGAGCAGTTCTTC
TRBV20-1	-	-	TRBJ2-5	CSARRKQETQYF	TGCAGTGCTAGGAGGAAACAAGAGACCCAGTACTTC
TRBV7-3	-	TRBD2	TRBJ2-1	CASSLLTSGRSEQFF	TGTGCCAGCAGCTTATTGACTAGCGGTAGGTCTGAGCAGTTCTTC
TRBV7-6	-	-	TRBJ2-5	CASSLPRGTQYF	TGTGCCAGCAGCTTACCGAGGGGGACCCAGTACTTC
TRBV6-5	-	-	TRBJ2-5	CASSPTGVPKETQYF	TGTGCCAGCAGTCCTACTGGAGTCCCAAAAGAGACCCAGTACTTC
TRBV7-2	-	TRBD1	TRBJ2-5	CASSLGQTVQETQYF	TGTGCCAGCAGCTTGGGACAGACCGTCCAAGAGACCCAGTACTTC
TRBV20-1	medium-sized	TRBD2	TRBJ2-7	CSALGLGVIGLEQYF	TGCAGTGCCTTAGGACTAGGCGTCATCGGCCTCGAGCAGTACTTC
TRBV4-2	-	TRBD1	TRBJ1-5	CASSPRTGGHQPQHF	TGTGCCAGCAGCCCGAGGACAGGGGGCCATCAGCCCCAGCATTTT
TRBV18	-	-	TRBJ2-3	CASSPYEISTDTQYF	TGTGCCAGCTCACCGTACGAGATTAGCACAGATACGCAGTATTTT
TRBV6-5	-	TRBD1	TRBJ1-2	CASSPLTGGSSIYGYTF	TGTGCCAGCAGCCCATTGACAGGGGGCAGTTCGATCTATGGCTACACCTTC
TRBV7-2	-	TRBD2	TRBJ2-2	CASSSLAGGTGELFF	TGTGCCAGCAGCTCACTAGCGGGAGGCACCGGGGAGCTGTTTTTT
TRBV9	-	TRBD2	TRBJ2-3	CASSRAAGTSGMSTDTQYF	TGTGCCAGCAGCAGAGCGGCCGGGACTAGCGGAATGAGCACAGATACGCAGTATTTT
TRBV5-5	-	-	TRBJ2-1	CASSSAALKPFF	TGTGCCAGCAGCTCGGCGGCCCTCAAGCCGTTCTTC
TRBV3-1	few	-	TRBJ2-1	CASSGGGVESFSSYNEQFF	TGTGCCAGCAGCGGAGGCGGCGTCGAATCTTTCAGCTCCTACAATGAGCAGTTCTTC
TRBV20-1	-	-	TRBJ2-1	CSAQRSGSYNEQFF	TGCAGTGCGCAGCGGTCCGGCTCCTACAATGAGCAGTTCTTC
TRBV20-1	-	TRBD1	TRBJ2-2	CSARTGDRTGELFF	TGCAGTGCTAGGACAGGGGACCGTACCGGGGAGCTGTTTTTT
TRBV28	few	-	TRBJ2-2	CASSQVLAPTGELFF	TGTGCCAGCAGTCAAGTGCTAGCACCTACCGGGGAGCTGTTTTTT
TRBV5-1	-	TRBD2	TRBJ2-1	CASRAGTSGRSHYNEQFF	TGCGCCAGCAGGGCCGGGACTAGCGGGAGGTCCCACTACAATGAGCAGTTCTTC
TRBV5-1	-	TRBD1	TRBJ1-2	CASSARGLRDGYTF	TGCGCCAGCAGCGCCAGGGGGCTCAGGGATGGCTACACCTTC
TRBV20-1	few	-	TRBJ2-1	CSAIKGLYNEQFF	TGCAGTGCTATAAAGGGACTGTACAATGAGCAGTTCTTC
TRBV29-1	-	TRBD2	TRBJ2-5	CSVDRTSGRETQYF	TGCAGCGTGGACAGGACTAGCGGGAGGGAGACCCAGTACTTC
TRBV19	-	TRBD2	TRBJ2-2	CASSQGGSPTGELFF	TGTGCCAGTAGTCAGGGCGGGAGTCCCACCGGGGAGCTGTTTTTT
TRBV11-2	few	-	TRBJ2-5	CASSLGTSQETQYF	TGTGCCAGCAGCTTAGGAACTAGCCAAGAGACCCAGTACTTC